These 28 T cell receptor beta chains were all obtained from the same sample, sequenced in a study of T cells in Graves' hyperthyroidism and ophthalmopathy. There were TCR beta CDR3 regions amplified from RNA transcripts. First-round RT-PCR of the TCR CDR3 relied on the HTBI primer set. TCRdb itself ran the multiplex PCR reads through MiXCR, one entry per CDR3 protein. Of about 600,000 distinct CDR3 sequences listed, approximately 15% are singletons. Specimen: blood. The receptors were sampled from a woman aged 18-29 years with Graves' ophthalmopathy.

The table lists this clonotype with a few counts. The chain recombines TRBV27 with TRBJ2-1, with 9 bases that match TRBD1. This CDR3 contains 16 residues. J lost 5 bases, V lost 2 bases, and 7 bases had no gene match. Looked up from germline, CDR1 is MNHEY and CDR2 is SMNVEV (reference sequence). Here the CDR3 reads CASSLGTRDRDNEQFF. CDR3 nucleotide sequence: TGTGCCAGCAGTTTAGGGACCCGGGACAGGGACAATGAGCAGTTCTTC.

This clonotype was detected only a few times. This rearrangement joins TRBV6-2 or TRBV6-3 to TRBJ1-1; D gene ambiguous. V shed 5 bases and J shed 1 base, with 32 bases lying between them. Germline assignment: CDR1 MNHEY and CDR2 SVGEGT. CDR3 length equals 21 residues. DNA of the CDR3: TGTGCCAGCAGTACCTCATACCTACCCGAGACTATGAATTGGTGGAACACTGAAGCTTTCTTT. Amino acid sequence: CASSTSYLPETMNWWNTEAFF.

About this clonotype: A read error may explain this, as a much larger clone is one base away. The V call is TRBV7-9, the J call TRBJ1-1, with TRBD1 as a possible D gene (5 bases). V dropped 5 bases and J dropped 5 bases, with 12 bases sitting between them. CDR1 SEHNR and CDR2 FQNEAQ come from the germline V gene (reference sequence). The CDR3 consists of 13 residues. The CDR3 sequence: CASSTRRDTEAFF. CDR3 nucleotides: TGTGCCAGCAGCACACGCAGGGATACTGAAGCTTTCTTT.

In this sample, this clonotype turned up many times. The rearrangement uses TRBV2 and TRBJ2-3, with 12 bases fitting TRBD2. The V and J ends lost 1 base and 9 bases, in that order; junction bases with no gene match: 2. The germline V gene has CDR1 SNHLY and CDR2 FYNNEI. The CDR3 sequence is 14 residues long. The CDR3 protein is CASSEGTSGRTQYF. The DNA for the CDR3 is TGTGCCAGCAGTGAAGGAACTAGCGGGAGGACGCAGTATTTT. The full variable domain, rest sourced from reference TRBV2 and TRBJ2-3, is EPEVTQTPSHQVTQMGQEVILRCVPISNHLYFYWYRQILGQKVEFLVSFYNNEISEKSEIFDDQFSVERPDGSNFTLKIRSTKLEDSAMYFCASSEGTSGRTQYFGPGTRLTVL.

This clonotype showed up just a few times. V gene TRBV10-3 combines with J gene TRBJ2-7; 8 positions match TRBD2. The junction had 10 bases not matched to a gene; V was cut back by 6 bases and J by 6 bases. This CDR3 comprises 14 residues. Germline loops: CDR1 ENHRY, CDR2 SYGVKD. The DNA for the CDR3 is TGTGCCATCAGAGCGAGCGAGCGGGAGACCGAGCAGTACTTC. It is translated as CAIRASERETEQYF.

This clonotype was seen at least ten times. This chain links TRBV7-9 with TRBJ2-1; 7 nucleotides line up with TRBD2. Per the germline V gene, CDR1 is SEHNR and CDR2 is FQNEAQ (reference sequence). With V trimmed by 5 bases and J by 8 bases, 12 bases remained unmatched. The CDR3 is made up of 15 amino acids. The CDR3 bases are TGTGCCAGCAGCCCGCGGCGAGCGGGATGGGATGAGCAGTTCTTC. This gives the protein CASSPRRAGWDEQFF. The entire variable domain, with the rest obtained from reference TRBV7-9 and TRBJ2-1, is as follows: DTGVSQNPRHKITKRGQNVTFRCDPISEHNRLYWYRQTLGQGPEFLTYFQNEAQLEKSRLLSDRFSAERPKGSFSTLEIQRTEQGDSAMYLCASSPRRAGWDEQFFGPGTRLTVL.

This clonotype was seen a handful of times. One base away lies a much larger clone, so this may be a sequencing read error. This chain connects TRBV2 to TRBJ1-1; TRBD1 matches 8 bases. The CDR3 sequence is 14 residues long. Germline V lookup: CDR1 SNHLY, CDR2 FYNNEI. The CDR3 reads CASSETGGNTKAFF. CDR3 coding DNA: TGTGCCAGCAGCGAAACAGGGGGGAACACTAAAGCTTTCTTT.

The V gene is TRBV19, the J gene TRBJ1-5; 7 nucleotides line up with TRBD1. The junction had 2 bases not matched to a gene; V was cut back by 3 bases and J by 0 bases. The CDR3 is made up of 15 amino acids. Germline V CDR1 and CDR2: LNHDA, SQIVND (reference sequence). The CDR3 reads CASSMGTDSNQPQHF. CDR3 nucleotide sequence: TGTGCCAGTAGTATGGGGACAGATAGCAATCAGCCCCAGCATTTT.

This clonotype was observed many times. The rearrangement links TRBV28 to TRBJ1-5, with 8 bases that match TRBD1. The CDR3 contains 15 residues. J lost 6 bases, V lost 6 bases, and 10 bases had no gene match. CDR1 MDHEN and CDR2 SYDVKM come from the germline V gene. DNA for the CDR3: TGTGCCAGCAGGACCCAGGGGGCTGAGCGTCAGCCCCAGCATTTT. It encodes CASRTQGAERQPQHF.

A remark on this clonotype: One base away lies a much larger clone, so this may be a sequencing read error. V gene TRBV12-3 or TRBV12-4 combines with J gene TRBJ1-1; D unclear. The CDR3 length is 12 residues. CDR3 nucleotide sequence: TGTGCCAGCAGTTTTTGGAACCCTGAAGCTTTCTTT. Its protein is CASSFWNPEAFF.

This clonotype has only a few counts. V is TRBV18 and J is TRBJ1-2, with 8 bases fitting TRBD1. CDR1 is KGHSH and CDR2 is LQKENI in the germline V gene. The CDR3 runs to 16 residues. The junction had 10 bases not matched to a gene; V was cut back by 3 bases and J by 4 bases. The CDR3 here is CASSPTGTGDPYGYTF. CDR3 in DNA: TGTGCCAGCTCACCCACCGGGACAGGAGACCCCTATGGCTACACCTTC.

There are many counts of this clonotype. The V call is TRBV7-3, the J call TRBJ2-1; a weak D match, TRBD1 (8 bases). The germline V gene encodes CDR1 SGHTA and CDR2 FQGTGA. V was clipped by 7 bases and J by 6 bases, with 19 bases between them. This CDR3 comprises 15 residues. CDR3 sequence reads: CASTPGGGSSNEQFF. The CDR3 region has the DNA TGTGCCAGCACCCCAGGGGGCGGGAGTTCCAATGAGCAGTTCTTC.

This chain connects TRBV4-2 to TRBJ2-7; 7 nucleotides agree with TRBD1. The CDR3 is 16 amino acids. V lost 4 bases, J lost 0 bases, and 9 bases stayed unmatched. The germline CDR1 and CDR2 sequences are LGHNA and YNFKEQ. CDR3 sequence reads: CASSPPSTGSSYEQYF. In DNA, the CDR3 is TGTGCCAGCAGCCCACCCTCGACAGGGTCCTCCTACGAGCAGTACTTC.

The table lists this clonotype with many counts. The chain uses TRBV28 and TRBJ2-2; D call uncertain. The CDR3 runs 14 residues. V was clipped by 3 bases and J by 0 bases, with 5 bases between them. Germline CDR1 and CDR2: MDHEN and SYDVKM. CDR3 protein: CASSLLPNTGELFF. As DNA, the CDR3 is TGTGCCAGCAGTTTGCTACCGAACACCGGGGAGCTGTTTTTT.

This clonotype has ten or more counts. The rearrangement joins TRBV27 to TRBJ2-1, with D possibly matching TRBD1 (6 bases). The CDR3 is made up of 16 amino acids. The ends were cut back, 4 bases at V and 4 bases at J, with 17 bases in the middle. Germline V lookup: CDR1 MNHEY, CDR2 SMNVEV (reference sequence). CDR3 sequence (DNA): TGTGCCAGCAGTTCCTACCAGGGGTGGGCTTACAATGAGCAGTTCTTC. Protein: CASSSYQGWAYNEQFF.

This clonotype occurred many times. The chain has TRBV20-1 and TRBJ2-3, with 8 bases lining up with TRBD2. CDR1 is DFQATT, CDR2 SNEGSKA, per germline (reference sequence). The CDR3 runs to 15 residues. With 5 bases clipped from V and 4 bases from J, the junction kept 11 bases outside the gene matches. The CDR3 nucleotides are TGCAGTGCTGAACGAGGGAGCGGGAGTGCAGATACGCAGTATTTT. Translating it yields CSAERGSGSADTQYF.

To note about this clonotype: Just one base apart from a much larger clone, this may be a read error. This chain connects TRBV12-3 or TRBV12-4 to TRBJ1-2, with 8 nucleotides matching TRBD1. Trimming at V came to 2 bases and at J to 7 bases, leaving 12 bases not matched to a gene. The CDR3 totals 16 residues. CDR3 DNA sequence: TGTGCCAGCAGTTTATTTGGCAGGGGGCAGGACTGTGGCTACACCTTC. This sequence encodes CASSLFGRGQDCGYTF.

This clonotype was detected a few times. V and J are TRBV3-1 and TRBJ1-2; TRBD1 is a possible D gene (5 bases). Per the germline V gene, CDR1 is LGHDT and CDR2 is YNNKEL (reference sequence). There are 15 residues in the CDR3. Trimming removed 3 bases from V and 4 bases from J, with 15 bases in between. CDR3 DNA sequence: TGTGCCAGCAGCCAGGGGCTCGGGGGGGTCTATGGCTACACCTTC. Amino acids: CASSQGLGGVYGYTF.

This clonotype has at least ten counts. The gene calls are TRBV2 and TRBJ1-4; tentatively, D is TRBD1 (5 bases). The V end was cut by 6 bases, the J end by 7 bases, with 12 bases between. CDR1 and CDR2 (germline): SNHLY, FYNNEI. This CDR3 region has 13 residues. The CDR3 loop is CASSRTGSEKLFF. The CDR3 DNA is TGTGCCAGCAGCAGAACAGGTAGTGAAAAACTGTTTTTT.

This clonotype was picked up a small number of times. V and J are TRBV20-1 and TRBJ2-1; 8 positions match TRBD2. Trimming at V came to 7 bases and at J to 7 bases, leaving 15 bases not matched to a gene. The CDR3 is 15 residues long. CDR1 is DFQATT, CDR2 SNEGSKA, per germline (reference sequence). The CDR3 loop reads CSDMVAGSLGNEQFF. The DNA for the CDR3 is TGCAGTGATATGGTAGCGGGATCCCTTGGGAATGAGCAGTTCTTC.

The chain employs TRBV5-4 and TRBJ1-2; a possible D gene is TRBD1 (5 bases). Per the germline V gene, CDR1 is SGHNT and CDR2 is YYREEE (reference sequence). The CDR3 runs to 15 residues. Trimming took off 3 bases at V and 5 bases at J, with 17 bases between the two ends. In DNA, the CDR3 is TGTGCCAGCAGCTCGACCAAAGAAGGGGTTTATGGCTACACCTTC. It codes for CASSSTKEGVYGYTF.

This clonotype was detected only a few times. This sequence joins TRBV7-2 and TRBJ2-7; no clear D. The CDR3 is 12 amino acids. V was cut by 7 bases and J by 2 bases, with 9 bases left in between. Germline lookup yields CDR1 SGHTA and CDR2 FQGNSA. The CDR3 loop reads CASTKNPYEQYF. The CDR3 DNA is TGTGCCAGCACAAAAAACCCCTACGAGCAGTACTTC.

The CDR3 DNA follows: TGCAGCGGACTAGCGGGTGACCCACCGCAGTTCTTC. It is translated as CSGLAGDPPQFF. J is TRBJ2-1 and V is TRBV29-1, with 10 bases fitting TRBD2. With V trimmed by 7 bases and J by 12 bases, 9 bases remained unmatched. The CDR3 length is 12 residues. CDR1 is SQVTM and CDR2 is ANQGSEA in the germline V gene.

This clonotype was picked up many times. J is TRBJ2-1 and V is TRBV7-9, with TRBD2 matching 15 bases. This CDR3 is built from 18 residues. Germline V gene sequence: CDR1 SEHNR, CDR2 FQNEAQ (reference sequence). V shed 4 bases and J 8 bases; nucleotides not matched to a gene: 12. CDR3 loop: CASSYFSTGLAGGHEQFF. The CDR3 DNA reads as TGTGCCAGCAGCTACTTCAGTACGGGACTAGCGGGAGGACATGAGCAGTTCTTC.

The chain links TRBV20-1 to TRBJ1-5; the D gene is possibly TRBD1 (6 bases). Germline CDR1 and CDR2: DFQATT and SNEGSKA (reference sequence). With 6 bases removed from V and 7 bases from J, the gap between germline ends came to 28 bases. The CDR3 sequence is 17 residues long. The DNA of the CDR3 is TGCAGTGCCATCATGGGGGGCGCTACATCACGGGCCCAGCCCCAGCATTTT. As protein: CSAIMGGATSRAQPQHF.

This clonotype was seen repeatedly, ten times or more. The chain has TRBV10-3 and TRBJ1-1; 7 positions agree with TRBD1. In germline, CDR1 is ENHRY, CDR2 SYGVKD. The CDR3 has 15 amino acids. The V segment lost 7 bases and the J segment 0 bases; nucleotides outside the gene matches: 8. CDR3 loop: CAIKPTGTVNTEAFF. Here the CDR3 DNA reads TGTGCCATCAAACCGACCGGGACAGTGAACACTGAAGCTTTCTTT.

The chain links TRBV6-5 to TRBJ1-2; 7 bases match TRBD1. This CDR3 contains 15 residues. The germline V gene has CDR1 MNHEY and CDR2 SVGAGI. The ends lost 0 bases at V and 5 bases at J; junction bases unmatched: 6. The CDR3 is CASSYSLTGEYGYTF. DNA for the CDR3: TGTGCCAGCAGTTACTCGTTAACAGGGGAGTATGGCTACACCTTC.

The chain uses TRBV7-2 and TRBJ1-2; no clear D. Between the trimmed V and J ends, which lost 5 bases and 0 bases, there was a span of 13 bases. Germline loops: CDR1 SGHTA, CDR2 FQGNSA. The CDR3 has 15 residues. CDR3 bases: TGTGCCAGCAGCCCGCCGGTCGGGGCTAACTATGGCTACACCTTC. Translated: CASSPPVGANYGYTF.